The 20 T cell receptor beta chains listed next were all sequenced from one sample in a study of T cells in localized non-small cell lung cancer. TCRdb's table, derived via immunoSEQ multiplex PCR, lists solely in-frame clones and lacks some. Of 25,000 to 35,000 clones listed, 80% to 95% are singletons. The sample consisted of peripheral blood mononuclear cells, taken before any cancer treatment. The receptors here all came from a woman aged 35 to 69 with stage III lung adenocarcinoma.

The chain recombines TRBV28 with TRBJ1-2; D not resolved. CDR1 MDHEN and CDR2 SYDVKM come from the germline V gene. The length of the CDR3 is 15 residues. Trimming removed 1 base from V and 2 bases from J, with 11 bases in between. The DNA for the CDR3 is TGTGCCAGCAGTTTATTAACAGCGCCCAACTATGGCTACACCTTC. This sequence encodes CASSLLTAPNYGYTF.

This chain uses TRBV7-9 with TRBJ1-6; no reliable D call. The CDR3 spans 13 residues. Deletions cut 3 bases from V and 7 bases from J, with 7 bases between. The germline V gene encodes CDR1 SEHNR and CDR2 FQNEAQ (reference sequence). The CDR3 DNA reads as TGTGCCAGCAGCTTTAGCAGCAATTCACCCCTCCACTTT. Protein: CASSFSSNSPLHF.

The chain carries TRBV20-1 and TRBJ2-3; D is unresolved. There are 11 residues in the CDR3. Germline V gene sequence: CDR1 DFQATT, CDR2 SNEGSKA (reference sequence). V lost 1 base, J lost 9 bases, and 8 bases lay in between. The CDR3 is CSARAVGTQYF. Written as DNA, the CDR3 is TGCAGTGCTAGAGCCGTAGGGACGCAGTATTTT.

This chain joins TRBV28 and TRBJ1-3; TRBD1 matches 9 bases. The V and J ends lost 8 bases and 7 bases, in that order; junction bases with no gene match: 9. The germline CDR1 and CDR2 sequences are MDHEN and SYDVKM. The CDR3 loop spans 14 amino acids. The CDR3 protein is CASRTGGGRNTIYF. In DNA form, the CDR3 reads TGTGCCAGCCGTACAGGGGGCGGGAGGAACACCATATATTTT.

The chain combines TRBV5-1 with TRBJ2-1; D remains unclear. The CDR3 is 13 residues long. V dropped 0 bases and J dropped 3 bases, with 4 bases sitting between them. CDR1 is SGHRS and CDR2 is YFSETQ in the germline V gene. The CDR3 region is CASSLADYNEQFF. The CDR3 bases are TGCGCCAGCAGCTTGGCGGACTACAATGAGCAGTTCTTC.

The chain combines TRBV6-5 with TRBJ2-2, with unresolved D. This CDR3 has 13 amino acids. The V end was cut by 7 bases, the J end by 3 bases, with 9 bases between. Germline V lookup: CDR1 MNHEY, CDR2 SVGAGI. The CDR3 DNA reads TGTGCCAGCACGAAGGGCTACACCGGGGAGCTGTTTTTT. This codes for CASTKGYTGELFF.

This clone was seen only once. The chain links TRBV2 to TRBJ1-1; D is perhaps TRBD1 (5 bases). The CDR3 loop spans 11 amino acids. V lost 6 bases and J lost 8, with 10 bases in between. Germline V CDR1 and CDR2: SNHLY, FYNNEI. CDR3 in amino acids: CASSGDGEAFF. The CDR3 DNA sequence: TGTGCCAGCAGCGGGGACGGAGAAGCTTTCTTT.

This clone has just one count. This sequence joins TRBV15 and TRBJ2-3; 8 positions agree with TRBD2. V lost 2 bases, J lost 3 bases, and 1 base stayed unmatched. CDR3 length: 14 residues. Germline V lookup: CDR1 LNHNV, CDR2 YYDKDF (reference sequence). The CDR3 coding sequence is TGTGCCACCAGCAGAAGCGGGAGAACAGATACGCAGTATTTT. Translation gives CATSRSGRTDTQYF.

The CDR3 sequence is CASSESQGEAEAFF. The CDR3 DNA reads TGCGCCAGCAGTGAGTCACAGGGTGAGGCTGAAGCTTTCTTT. This chain links TRBV10-1 with TRBJ1-1; the D gene is possibly TRBD1 (6 bases). CDR1 is WNHNN and CDR2 is SYGVQD in the germline V gene (reference sequence). Trimming left V 0 bases short and J 6 bases short, with 11 bases between. This CDR3 spans 14 amino acids.

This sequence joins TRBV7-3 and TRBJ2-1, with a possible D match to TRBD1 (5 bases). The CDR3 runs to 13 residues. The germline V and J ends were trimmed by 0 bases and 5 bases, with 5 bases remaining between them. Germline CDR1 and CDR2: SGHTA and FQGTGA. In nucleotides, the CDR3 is TGTGCCAGCAGCTTAACAGGGGACAATGAGCAGTTCTTC. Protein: CASSLTGDNEQFF.

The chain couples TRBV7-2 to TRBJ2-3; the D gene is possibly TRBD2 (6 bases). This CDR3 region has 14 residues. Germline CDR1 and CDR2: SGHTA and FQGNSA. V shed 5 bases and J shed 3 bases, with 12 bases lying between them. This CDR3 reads CASSLWAGTDTQYF. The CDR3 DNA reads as TGTGCCAGCAGCCTCTGGGCGGGAACAGATACGCAGTATTTT.

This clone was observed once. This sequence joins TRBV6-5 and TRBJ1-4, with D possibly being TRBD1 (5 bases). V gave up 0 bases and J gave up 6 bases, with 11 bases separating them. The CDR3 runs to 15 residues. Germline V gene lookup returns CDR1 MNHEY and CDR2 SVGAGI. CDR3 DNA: TGTGCCAGCAGTTACTCAAGCGCGACAGATGAAAAACTGTTTTTT. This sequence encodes CASSYSSATDEKLFF.

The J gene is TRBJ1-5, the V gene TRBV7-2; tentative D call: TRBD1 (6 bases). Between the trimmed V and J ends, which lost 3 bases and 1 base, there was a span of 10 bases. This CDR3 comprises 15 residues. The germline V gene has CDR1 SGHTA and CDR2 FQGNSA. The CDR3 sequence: CASSLQDRSNQPQHF. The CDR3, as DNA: TGTGCCAGCAGCTTGCAGGACAGAAGCAATCAGCCCCAGCATTTT.

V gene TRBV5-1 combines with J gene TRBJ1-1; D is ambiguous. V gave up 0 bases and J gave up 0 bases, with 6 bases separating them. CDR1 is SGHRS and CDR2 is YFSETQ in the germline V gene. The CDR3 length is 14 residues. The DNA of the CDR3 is TGCGCCAGCAGCTTGGATGGGTTGAACACTGAAGCTTTCTTT. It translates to CASSLDGLNTEAFF.

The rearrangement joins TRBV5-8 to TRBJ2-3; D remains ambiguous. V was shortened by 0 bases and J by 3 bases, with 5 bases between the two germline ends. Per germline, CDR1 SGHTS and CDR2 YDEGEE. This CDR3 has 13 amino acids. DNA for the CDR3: TGTGCCAGCAGCTTGGCCAGAACAGATACGCAGTATTTT. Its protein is CASSLARTDTQYF.

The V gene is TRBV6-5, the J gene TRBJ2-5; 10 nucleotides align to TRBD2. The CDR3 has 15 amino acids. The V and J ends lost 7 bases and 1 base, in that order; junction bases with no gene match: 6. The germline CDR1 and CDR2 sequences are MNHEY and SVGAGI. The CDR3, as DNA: TGTGCCAGCATGGGGGTAGCGGGGGGCCAAGAGACCCAGTACTTC. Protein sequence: CASMGVAGGQETQYF.

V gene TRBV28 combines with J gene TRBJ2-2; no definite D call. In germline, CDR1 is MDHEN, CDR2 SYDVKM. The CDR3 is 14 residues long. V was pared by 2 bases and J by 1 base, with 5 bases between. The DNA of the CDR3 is TGTGCCAGCAGTTTAATCGGGAACACCGGGGAGCTGTTTTTT. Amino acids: CASSLIGNTGELFF.

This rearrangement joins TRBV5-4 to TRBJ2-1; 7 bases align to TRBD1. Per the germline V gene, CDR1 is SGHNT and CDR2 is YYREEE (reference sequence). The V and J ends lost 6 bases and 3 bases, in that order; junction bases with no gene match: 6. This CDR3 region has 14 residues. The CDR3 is CASTPGTDYNEQFF. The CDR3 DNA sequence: TGTGCCAGCACCCCCGGGACAGACTACAATGAGCAGTTCTTC.

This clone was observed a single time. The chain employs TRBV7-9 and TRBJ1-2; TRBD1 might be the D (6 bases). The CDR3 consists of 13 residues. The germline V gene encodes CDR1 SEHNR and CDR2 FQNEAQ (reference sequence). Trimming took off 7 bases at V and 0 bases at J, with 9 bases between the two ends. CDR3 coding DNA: TGTGCCAGCATGGGGGGCGCTAACTATGGCTACACCTTC. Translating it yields CASMGGANYGYTF. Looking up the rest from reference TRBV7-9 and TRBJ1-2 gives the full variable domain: DTGVSQNPRHKITKRGQNVTFRCDPISEHNRLYWYRQTLGQGPEFLTYFQNEAQLEKSRLLSDRFSAERPKGSFSTLEIQRTEQGDSAMYLCASMGGANYGYTFGSGTRLTVV.

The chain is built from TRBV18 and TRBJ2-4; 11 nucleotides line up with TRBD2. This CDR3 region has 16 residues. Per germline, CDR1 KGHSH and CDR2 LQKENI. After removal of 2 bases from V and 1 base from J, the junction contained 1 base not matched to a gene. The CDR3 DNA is TGTGCCAGCTCACCAACTAGCGGGGGTGCCAAAAACATTCAGTACTTC. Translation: CASSPTSGGAKNIQYF.